This T cell receptor beta chain was profiled in a study of cytomegalovirus exposure and HLA in healthy donors. In the study overall: The Caucasian-associated ancestry cluster held roughly 84% of 350 to 450 genotyped donors.

PCR amplification relied on 60 Vbeta primers (plus 13 Jbeta primers). Clones were sequenced by immunoSEQ multiplex PCR, and TCRdb holds only the in-frame ones, with some missing. The ten most abundant clones cover more than 0.8% of a sample with approximately 120,000 clones. Healthy bone marrow donors supplied every sample. General study findings and limits: Investigators reported 150 to 200 TCR beta chains as tied to cytomegalovirus.

This CDR3 is built from 11 residues. Deletions cut 7 bases from V and 2 bases from J, with 6 bases between. Germline CDR1 MNHEY, CDR2 SVGAGI. To note about this clone: The antigen is not known.

Sequencing input: PBMCs. This clonotype originated in a young man in good health and CMV-seronegative. V usage is TRBV6-5 and J usage is TRBJ2-7; D not certain. The CDR3 here is CASTQAYEQYF. CDR3 nucleotide sequence: TGTGCCAGCACTCAGGCCTACGAGCAGTACTTC.